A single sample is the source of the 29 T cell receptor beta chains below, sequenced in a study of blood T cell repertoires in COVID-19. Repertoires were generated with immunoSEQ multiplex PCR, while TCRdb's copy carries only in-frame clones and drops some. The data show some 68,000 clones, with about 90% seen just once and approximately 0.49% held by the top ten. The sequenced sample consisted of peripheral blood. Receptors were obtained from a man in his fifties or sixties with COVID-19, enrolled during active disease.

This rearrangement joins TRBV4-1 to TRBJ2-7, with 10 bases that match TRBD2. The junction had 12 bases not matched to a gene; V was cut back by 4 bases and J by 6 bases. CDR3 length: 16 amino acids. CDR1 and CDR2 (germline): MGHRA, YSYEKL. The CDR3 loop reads CASSPRLAGAEGEQYF. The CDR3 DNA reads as TGCGCCAGCAGCCCCCGGCTAGCGGGAGCGGAGGGCGAGCAGTACTTC.

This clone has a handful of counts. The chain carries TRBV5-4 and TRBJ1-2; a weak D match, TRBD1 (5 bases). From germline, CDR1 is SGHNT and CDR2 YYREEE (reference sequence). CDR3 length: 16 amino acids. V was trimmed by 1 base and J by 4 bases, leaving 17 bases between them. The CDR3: CASSLYGAGGTYGYTF. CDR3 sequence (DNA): TGTGCCAGCAGCTTGTATGGAGCAGGAGGGACCTATGGCTACACCTTC.

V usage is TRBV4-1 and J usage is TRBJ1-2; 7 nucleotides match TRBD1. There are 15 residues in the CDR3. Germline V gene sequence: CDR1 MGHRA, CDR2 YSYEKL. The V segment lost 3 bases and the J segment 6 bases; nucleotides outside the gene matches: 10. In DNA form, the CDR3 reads TGCGCCAGCAGCCATCGCCACGGACAGGAGGATGGCTACACCTTC. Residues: CASSHRHGQEDGYTF.

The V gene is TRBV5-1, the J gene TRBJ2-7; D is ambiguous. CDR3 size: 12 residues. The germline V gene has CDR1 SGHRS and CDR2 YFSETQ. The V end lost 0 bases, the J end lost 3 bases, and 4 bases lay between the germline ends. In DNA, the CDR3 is TGCGCCAGCAGCTTGGACGGCTACGAGCAGTACTTC. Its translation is CASSLDGYEQYF.

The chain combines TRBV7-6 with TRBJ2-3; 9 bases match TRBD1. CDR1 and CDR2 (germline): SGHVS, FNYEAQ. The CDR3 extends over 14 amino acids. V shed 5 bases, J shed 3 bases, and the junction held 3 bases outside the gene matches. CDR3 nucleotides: TGTGCCAGCAGCCCCGGGACAGGGACAGATACGCAGTATTTT. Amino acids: CASSPGTGTDTQYF.

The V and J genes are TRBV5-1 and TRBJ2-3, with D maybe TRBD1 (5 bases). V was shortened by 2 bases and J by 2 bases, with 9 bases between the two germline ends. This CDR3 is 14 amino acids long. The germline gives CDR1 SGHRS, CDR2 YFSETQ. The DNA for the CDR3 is TGCGCCAGCAGCTTTGACAGAGCCACAGATACGCAGTATTTT. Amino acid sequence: CASSFDRATDTQYF.

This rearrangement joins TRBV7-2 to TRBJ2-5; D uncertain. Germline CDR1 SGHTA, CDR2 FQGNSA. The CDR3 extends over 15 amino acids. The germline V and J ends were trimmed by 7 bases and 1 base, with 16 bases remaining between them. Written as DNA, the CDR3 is TGTGCCAGCACGACCCCCTGGCGGATCCAAGAGACCCAGTACTTC. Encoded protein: CASTTPWRIQETQYF.

The CDR3 loop is CASSPPVSSYNEQFF. The CDR3 DNA follows: TGTGCCAGCTCACCGCCGGTAAGCTCCTACAATGAGCAGTTCTTC. The rearrangement uses TRBV18 and TRBJ2-1, with D unclear. V dropped 3 bases and J dropped 0 bases, with 9 bases sitting between them. This CDR3 comprises 15 residues. Per the germline V gene, CDR1 is KGHSH and CDR2 is LQKENI. The complete variable domain, with remaining parts taken from reference TRBV18 and TRBJ2-1, reads NAGVMQNPRHLVRRRGQEARLRCSPMKGHSHVYWYRQLPEEGLKFMVYLQKENIIDESGMPKERFSAEFPKEGPSILRIQQVVRGDSAAYFCASSPPVSSYNEQFFGPGTRLTVL.

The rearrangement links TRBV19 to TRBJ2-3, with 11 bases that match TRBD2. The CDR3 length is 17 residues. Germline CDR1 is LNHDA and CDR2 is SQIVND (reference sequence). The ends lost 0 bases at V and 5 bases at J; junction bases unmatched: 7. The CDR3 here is CASSIEGTSGSRDTQYF. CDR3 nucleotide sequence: TGTGCCAGTAGTATAGAAGGGACTAGCGGATCAAGAGATACGCAGTATTTT.

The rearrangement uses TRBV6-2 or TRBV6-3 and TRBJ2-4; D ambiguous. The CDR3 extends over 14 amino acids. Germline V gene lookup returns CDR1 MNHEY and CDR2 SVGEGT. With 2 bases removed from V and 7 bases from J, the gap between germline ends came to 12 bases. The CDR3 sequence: CASSYVVKPNIQYF. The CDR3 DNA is TGTGCCAGCAGTTACGTAGTAAAACCCAACATTCAGTACTTC.

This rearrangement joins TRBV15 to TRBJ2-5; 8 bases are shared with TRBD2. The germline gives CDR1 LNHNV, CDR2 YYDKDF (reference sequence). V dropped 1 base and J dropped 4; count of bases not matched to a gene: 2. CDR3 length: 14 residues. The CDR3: CATSRVREGETQYF. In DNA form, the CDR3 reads TGTGCCACCAGCAGAGTCCGGGAGGGAGAGACCCAGTACTTC.

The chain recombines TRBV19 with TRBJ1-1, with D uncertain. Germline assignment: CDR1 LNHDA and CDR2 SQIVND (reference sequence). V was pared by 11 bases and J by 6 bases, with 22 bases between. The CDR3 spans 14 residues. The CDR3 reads CAGTRGAFQSEAFF. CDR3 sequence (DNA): TGTGCCGGTACCCGGGGAGCCTTTCAATCTGAAGCTTTCTTT.

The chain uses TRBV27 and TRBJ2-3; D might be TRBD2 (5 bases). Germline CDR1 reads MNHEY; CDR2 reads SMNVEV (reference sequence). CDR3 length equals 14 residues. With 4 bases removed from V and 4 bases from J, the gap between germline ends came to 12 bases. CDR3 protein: CASSSTLAPDTQYF. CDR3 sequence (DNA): TGTGCCAGCAGTTCCACGCTAGCCCCAGATACGCAGTATTTT.

CDR3: CASSSGSVTEAFF. DNA for the CDR3: TGTGCCAGCAGTTCAGGGTCAGTCACTGAAGCTTTCTTT. The chain combines TRBV5-6 with TRBJ1-1; D may be TRBD1 (5 bases). V was trimmed by 5 bases and J by 4 bases, leaving 12 bases between them. The CDR3 totals 13 residues. Germline CDR1 SGHDT, CDR2 YYEEEE.

CDR3 sequence: CASSSLTGMNTEAFF. The CDR3 DNA reads TGTGCCAGCAGCTCTTTGACAGGTATGAACACTGAAGCTTTCTTT. The chain joins TRBV7-9 to TRBJ1-1; D may be TRBD1 (6 bases). The germline V and J ends were trimmed by 4 bases and 0 bases, with 12 bases remaining between them. There are 15 residues in the CDR3. Germline CDR1 and CDR2: SEHNR and FQNEAQ (reference sequence). Full variable domain (missing parts from reference TRBV7-9 and TRBJ1-1): DTGVSQNPRHKITKRGQNVTFRCDPISEHNRLYWYRQTLGQGPEFLTYFQNEAQLEKSRLLSDRFSAERPKGSFSTLEIQRTEQGDSAMYLCASSSLTGMNTEAFFGQGTRLTVV.

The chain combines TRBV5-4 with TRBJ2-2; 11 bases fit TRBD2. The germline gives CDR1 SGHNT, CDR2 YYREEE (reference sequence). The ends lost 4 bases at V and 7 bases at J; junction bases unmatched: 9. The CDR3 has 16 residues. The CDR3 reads CASSPQLAGANGELFF. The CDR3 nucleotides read TGTGCCAGCAGCCCACAACTAGCGGGAGCGAACGGGGAGCTGTTTTTT.

This CDR3 reads CASSEEGGAGLEQYF. CDR3 coding DNA: TGTGCCAGCAGTGAAGAAGGGGGAGCGGGGCTCGAGCAGTACTTC. The chain couples TRBV2 to TRBJ2-7, with TRBD2 as a possible D gene (7 bases). V dropped 1 base and J dropped 6 bases, with 16 bases sitting between them. Germline assignment: CDR1 SNHLY and CDR2 FYNNEI. The CDR3 consists of 15 residues.

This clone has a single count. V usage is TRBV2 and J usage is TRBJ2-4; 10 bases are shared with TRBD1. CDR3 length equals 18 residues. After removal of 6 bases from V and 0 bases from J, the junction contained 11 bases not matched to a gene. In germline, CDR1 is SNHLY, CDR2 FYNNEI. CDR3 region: CASSDGTGVVLAKNIQYF. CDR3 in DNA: TGTGCCAGCAGCGACGGGACAGGGGTGGTTCTAGCCAAAAACATTCAGTACTTC.

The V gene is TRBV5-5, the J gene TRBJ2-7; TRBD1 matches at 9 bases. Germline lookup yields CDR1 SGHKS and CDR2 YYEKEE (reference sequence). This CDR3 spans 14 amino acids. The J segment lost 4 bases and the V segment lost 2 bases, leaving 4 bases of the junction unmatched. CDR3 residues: CASSLGDRAYEQYF. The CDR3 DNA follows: TGTGCCAGCAGCTTAGGGGACAGGGCTTACGAGCAGTACTTC.

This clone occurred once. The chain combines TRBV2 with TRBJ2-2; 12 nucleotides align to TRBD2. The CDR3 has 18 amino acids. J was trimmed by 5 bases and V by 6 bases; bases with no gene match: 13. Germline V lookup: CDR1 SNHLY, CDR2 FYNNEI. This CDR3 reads CASRLTATSGSRTGELFF. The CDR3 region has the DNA TGTGCCAGCAGACTGACCGCGACTAGCGGGAGTCGGACCGGGGAGCTGTTTTTT.

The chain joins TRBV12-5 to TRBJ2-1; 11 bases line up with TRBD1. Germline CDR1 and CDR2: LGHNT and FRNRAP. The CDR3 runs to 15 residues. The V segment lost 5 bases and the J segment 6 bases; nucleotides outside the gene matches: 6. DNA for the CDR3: TGTGCTAGTGGTCTCGGACAGGGGGCTGCCAATGAGCAGTTCTTC. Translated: CASGLGQGAANEQFF.

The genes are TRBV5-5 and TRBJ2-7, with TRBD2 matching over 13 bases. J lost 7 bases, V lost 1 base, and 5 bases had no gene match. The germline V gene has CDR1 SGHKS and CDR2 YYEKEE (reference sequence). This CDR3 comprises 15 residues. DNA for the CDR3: TGTGCCAGCAGCTTGTTACTACTAGCGGGAGGGGAGCAGTACTTC. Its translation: CASSLLLLAGGEQYF.

The CDR3 reads CASSRPTAGELFF. The CDR3 DNA is TGTGCCAGCAGCCGCCCTACGGCCGGGGAGCTGTTTTTT. The chain combines TRBV4-2 with TRBJ2-2; D is unresolved. Per the germline V gene, CDR1 is LGHNA and CDR2 is YNFKEQ. V was pared by 4 bases and J by 6 bases, with 9 bases between. The CDR3 covers 13 residues.

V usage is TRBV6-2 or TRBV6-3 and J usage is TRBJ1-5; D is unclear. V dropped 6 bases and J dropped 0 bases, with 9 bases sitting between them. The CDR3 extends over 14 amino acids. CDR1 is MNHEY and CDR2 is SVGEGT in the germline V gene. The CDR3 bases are TGTGCCAGCAGCCCCTTGAGTAGCAATCAGCCCCAGCATTTT. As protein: CASSPLSSNQPQHF.

CDR3 nucleotide sequence: TGTGCCAGCTCACGGACAGGGGGCGCAGGCGGGGAGCTGTTTTTT. Encoded protein: CASSRTGGAGGELFF. This sequence joins TRBV18 and TRBJ2-2, with 11 nucleotides matching TRBD1. Trimming took 4 bases from V and 7 from J; bases not matched to a gene: 5. Germline V gene data show CDR1 as KGHSH and CDR2 as LQKENI. CDR3 length: 15 amino acids. The whole variable domain, filled in from reference TRBV18 and TRBJ2-2, reads NAGVMQNPRHLVRRRGQEARLRCSPMKGHSHVYWYRQLPEEGLKFMVYLQKENIIDESGMPKERFSAEFPKEGPSILRIQQVVRGDSAAYFCASSRTGGAGGELFFGEGSRLTVL.

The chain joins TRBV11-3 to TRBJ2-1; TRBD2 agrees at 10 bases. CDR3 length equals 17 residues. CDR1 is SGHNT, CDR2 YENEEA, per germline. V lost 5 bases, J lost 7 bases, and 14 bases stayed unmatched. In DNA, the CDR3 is TGTGCCAGCAGCGCCCGAACTAGCGGGAAACGTACTAATGAGCAGTTCTTC. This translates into CASSARTSGKRTNEQFF.

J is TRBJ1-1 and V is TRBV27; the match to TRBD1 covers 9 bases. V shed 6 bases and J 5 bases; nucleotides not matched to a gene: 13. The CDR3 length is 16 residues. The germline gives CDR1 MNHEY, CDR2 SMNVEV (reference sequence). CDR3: CASSPRQGGVGTEAFF. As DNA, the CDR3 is TGTGCCAGCAGCCCCCGACAGGGGGGAGTCGGGACTGAAGCTTTCTTT.

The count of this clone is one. For the CDR3, the DNA is TGTGCCAGCAGCCTACAGGGGTTACCTGAAGCTTTCTTT. Its translation is CASSLQGLPEAFF. V usage is TRBV5-4 and J usage is TRBJ1-1; 7 bases are shared with TRBD1. Germline CDR1 reads SGHNT; CDR2 reads YYREEE (reference sequence). This CDR3 has 13 amino acids. Trimming cost V 4 bases and J 6 bases; bases outside gene matches: 6.

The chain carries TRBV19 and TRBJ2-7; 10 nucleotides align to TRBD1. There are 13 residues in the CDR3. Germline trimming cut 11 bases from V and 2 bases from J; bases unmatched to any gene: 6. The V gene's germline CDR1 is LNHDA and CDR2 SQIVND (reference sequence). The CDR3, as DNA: TGTGCCTGCCGAGGGACAGGGGCCTACGAGCAGTACTTC. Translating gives CACRGTGAYEQYF. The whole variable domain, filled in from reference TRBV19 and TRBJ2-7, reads DGGITQSPKYLFRKEGQNVTLSCEQNLNHDAMYWYRQDPGQGLRLIYYSQIVNDFQKGDIAEGYSVSREKKESFPLTVTSAQKNPTAFYLCACRGTGAYEQYFGPGTRLTVT.